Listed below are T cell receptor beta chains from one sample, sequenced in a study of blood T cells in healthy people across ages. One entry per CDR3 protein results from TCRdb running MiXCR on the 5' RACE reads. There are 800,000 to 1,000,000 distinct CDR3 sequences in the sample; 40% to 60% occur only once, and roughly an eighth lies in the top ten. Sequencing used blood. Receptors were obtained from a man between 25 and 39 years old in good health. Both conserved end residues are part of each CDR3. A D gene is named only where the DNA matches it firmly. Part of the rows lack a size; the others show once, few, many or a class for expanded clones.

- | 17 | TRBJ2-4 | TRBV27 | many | TGTGCCAGCAGTTTAAATGCGCAGGGATGGACCAAAAACATTCAGTACTTC | CASSLNAQGWTKNIQYF
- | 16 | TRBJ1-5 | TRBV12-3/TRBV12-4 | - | TGTGCCAGCAGTTTAGGGCAGAGAAATAGCAATCAGCCCCAGCATTTT | CASSLGQRNSNQPQHF
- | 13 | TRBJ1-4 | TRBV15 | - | TGTGCCACCAGCGCGGGACGCCGGGAAAAACTGTTTTTT | CATSAGRREKLFF
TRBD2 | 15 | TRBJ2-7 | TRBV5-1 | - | TGCGCCAGCAGCCTAGCGGGGGGCATCTCCTGCGAGCAGTACTTC | CASSLAGGISCEQYF
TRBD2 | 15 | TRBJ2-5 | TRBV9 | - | TGTGCCAGCAGCGATGGGGGAGGGTACCAAGAGACCCAGTACTTC | CASSDGGGYQETQYF
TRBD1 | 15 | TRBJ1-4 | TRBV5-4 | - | TGTGCCAGCAGCTGGAGACAGGGTCCTGATGAAAAACTGTTTTTT | CASSWRQGPDEKLFF
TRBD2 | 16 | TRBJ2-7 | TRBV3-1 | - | TGTGCCAGCAGCCAGCCCCTAGCGGGGGAGCTCTACGAGCAGTACTTC | CASSQPLAGELYEQYF
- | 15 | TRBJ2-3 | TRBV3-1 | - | TGTGCCAGCAGCCAAGTTCAGCAGGGCACAGATACGCAGTATTTT | CASSQVQQGTDTQYF
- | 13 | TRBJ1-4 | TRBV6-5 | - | TGTGCCAGCAGCTCCGGGACATATGAAAAACTGTTTTTT | CASSSGTYEKLFF
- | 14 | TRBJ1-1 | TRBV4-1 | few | TGCGCCAGCAGCCTCGGTTACGGGGGTACTGAAGCTTTCTTT | CASSLGYGGTEAFF
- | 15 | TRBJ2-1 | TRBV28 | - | TGTGCCAGCAGTTCCATGGGCAGGGCCCAAGAGACCCAGTTCTTC | CASSSMGRAQETQFF
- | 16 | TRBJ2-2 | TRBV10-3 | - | TGTGCCATCAGTGTTGACAGGCCAGTAAACACCGGGGAGCTGTTTTTT | CAISVDRPVNTGELFF
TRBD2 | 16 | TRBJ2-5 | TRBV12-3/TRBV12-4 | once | TGTGCCAGCAGATCAGGACTAGCGGCGTACCAAGAGACCCAGTACTTC | CASRSGLAAYQETQYF
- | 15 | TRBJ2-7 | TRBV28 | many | TGTGCCAGCAGTTTAGTTGGGGTTAGCTCCTACGAGCAGTACTTC | CASSLVGVSSYEQYF
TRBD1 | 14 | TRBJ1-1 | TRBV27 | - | TGTGCCAGCAGTGGGGGGACAGGGGGTGATCTTTCTTTCTTT | CASSGGTGGDLSFF
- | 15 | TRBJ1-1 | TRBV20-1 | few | TGCAGTGCTAGAGATCGGGGGGCCGTAAACACTGAAGCTTTCTTT | CSARDRGAVNTEAFF
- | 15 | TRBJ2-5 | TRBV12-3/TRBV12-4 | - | TGTGCCAGCAGTTTTAACGGGGGCCTCCAAGAGACCCAGTACTTC | CASSFNGGLQETQYF
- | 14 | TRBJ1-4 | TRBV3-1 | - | TGTGCCAGCAGCCGGGGAACCCCTAATGAAAAACTGTTTTTT | CASSRGTPNEKLFF
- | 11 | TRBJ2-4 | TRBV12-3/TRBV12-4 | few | TGTGCCAGCAGTGAAATGAACATTCAGTACTTC | CASSEMNIQYF
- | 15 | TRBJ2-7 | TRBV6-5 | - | TGTGCCAGCAGCCCAGGGAGGACATCAGGGAGGGAGCAGTACTTC | CASSPGRTSGREQYF
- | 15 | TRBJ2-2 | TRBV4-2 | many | TGTGCCAGCAGCCAAAACGTGGGGGCGAGCGGGGAGCTGTTTTTT | CASSQNVGASGELFF
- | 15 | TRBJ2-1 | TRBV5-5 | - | TGTGCCAGCAGCTTGATGAGTGCCCCTTACAATGAGCAGTTCTTC | CASSLMSAPYNEQFF
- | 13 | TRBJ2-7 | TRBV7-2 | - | TGTGCCAGCAGCTGGGAGATAGCCAATGAGCAGTACTTC | CASSWEIANEQYF
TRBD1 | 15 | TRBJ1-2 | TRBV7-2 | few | TGTGCCAGCAGCTCCCCCGGGAAGGGGGCCTATGGCTACACCTTC | CASSSPGKGAYGYTF
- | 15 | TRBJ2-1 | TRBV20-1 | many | TGCAGTGCTAGAGATCTAACGGGGGAGTCAAATGAGCAGTTCTTC | CSARDLTGESNEQFF
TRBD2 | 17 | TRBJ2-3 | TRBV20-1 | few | TGCAGTGCGGTAAGACTAGCGGGGGACTCTAGCACAGATACGCAGTATTTT | CSAVRLAGDSSTDTQYF
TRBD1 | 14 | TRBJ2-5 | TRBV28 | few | TGTGCCAGCAGTCTACGGACAGGGGGAGAGACCCAGTACTTC | CASSLRTGGETQYF
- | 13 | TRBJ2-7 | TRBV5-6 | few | TGTGCCAGCAGCTCCGTGGGGGTAGACGAGCAGTACTTC | CASSSVGVDEQYF
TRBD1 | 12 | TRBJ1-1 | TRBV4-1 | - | TGCGCCAGCAGCCAGGACAGGACTGAAGCTTTCTTT | CASSQDRTEAFF
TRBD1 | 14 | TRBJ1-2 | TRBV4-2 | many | TGTGCCAGCAGCCAAATAGGGACAGCGTATGGCTACACCTTC | CASSQIGTAYGYTF
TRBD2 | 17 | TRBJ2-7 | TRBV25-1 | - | TGTGCCAGCAGTGTAAGGGCGGGAGGACAAGAGATCCACGAGCAGTACTTC | CASSVRAGGQEIHEQYF
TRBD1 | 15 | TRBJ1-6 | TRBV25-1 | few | TGTGCCAGTTCTAAGCCGGGACAGGGGTACTCACCCCTCCACTTT | CASSKPGQGYSPLHF
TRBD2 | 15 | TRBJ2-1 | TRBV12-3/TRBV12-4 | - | TGTGCCAGCAGTTTACGGCGGGGGGGCTACAATGAGCAGTTCTTC | CASSLRRGGYNEQFF
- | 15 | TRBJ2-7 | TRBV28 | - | TGTGCCAGCAGTTCGCCTCAGACGTCCACCTACGAGCAGTACTTC | CASSSPQTSTYEQYF
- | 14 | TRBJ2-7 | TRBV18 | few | TGTGCCAGCTCACCACCTGAAGGGAGCTACGAGCAGTACTTC | CASSPPEGSYEQYF
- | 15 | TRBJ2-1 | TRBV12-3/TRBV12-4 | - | TGCGCCAGCAGTTTACAACTCTCCTCCTACAAGGAGCAGTTCTTC | CASSLQLSSYKEQFF
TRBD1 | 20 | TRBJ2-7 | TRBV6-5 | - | TGTGCCAGCAGTTACTCGAGGCGGGCAGGGACAGCTCATCTCTCCTACGAGCAGTACTTC | CASSYSRRAGTAHLSYEQYF
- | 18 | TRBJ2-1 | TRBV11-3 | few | TGTGCCAGCAGCCAAGAGTGGGGAAAAGGCAGCTCCTACAATGAGCAGTTCTTC | CASSQEWGKGSSYNEQFF